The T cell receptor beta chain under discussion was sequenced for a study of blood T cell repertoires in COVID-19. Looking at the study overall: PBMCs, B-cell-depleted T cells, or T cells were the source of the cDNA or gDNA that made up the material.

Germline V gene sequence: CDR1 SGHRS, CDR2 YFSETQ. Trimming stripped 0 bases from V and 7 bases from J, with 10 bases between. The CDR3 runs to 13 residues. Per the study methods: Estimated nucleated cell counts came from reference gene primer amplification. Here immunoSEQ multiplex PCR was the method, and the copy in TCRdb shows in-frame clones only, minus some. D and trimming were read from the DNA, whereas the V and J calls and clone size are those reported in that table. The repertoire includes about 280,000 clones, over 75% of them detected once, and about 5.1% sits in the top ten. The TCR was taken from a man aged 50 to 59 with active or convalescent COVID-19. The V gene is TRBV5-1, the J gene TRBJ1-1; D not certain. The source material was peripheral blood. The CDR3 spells CASSLAGSDEAFF. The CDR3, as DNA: TGCGCCAGCAGCTTGGCGGGGTCGGATGAAGCTTTCTTT. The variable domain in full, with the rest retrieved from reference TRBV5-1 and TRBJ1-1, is KAGVTQTPRYLIKTRGQQVTLSCSPISGHRSVSWYQQTPGQGLQFLFEYFSETQRNKGNFPGRFSGRQFSNSRSEMNVSTLELGDSALYLCASSLAGSDEAFFGQGTRLTVV.